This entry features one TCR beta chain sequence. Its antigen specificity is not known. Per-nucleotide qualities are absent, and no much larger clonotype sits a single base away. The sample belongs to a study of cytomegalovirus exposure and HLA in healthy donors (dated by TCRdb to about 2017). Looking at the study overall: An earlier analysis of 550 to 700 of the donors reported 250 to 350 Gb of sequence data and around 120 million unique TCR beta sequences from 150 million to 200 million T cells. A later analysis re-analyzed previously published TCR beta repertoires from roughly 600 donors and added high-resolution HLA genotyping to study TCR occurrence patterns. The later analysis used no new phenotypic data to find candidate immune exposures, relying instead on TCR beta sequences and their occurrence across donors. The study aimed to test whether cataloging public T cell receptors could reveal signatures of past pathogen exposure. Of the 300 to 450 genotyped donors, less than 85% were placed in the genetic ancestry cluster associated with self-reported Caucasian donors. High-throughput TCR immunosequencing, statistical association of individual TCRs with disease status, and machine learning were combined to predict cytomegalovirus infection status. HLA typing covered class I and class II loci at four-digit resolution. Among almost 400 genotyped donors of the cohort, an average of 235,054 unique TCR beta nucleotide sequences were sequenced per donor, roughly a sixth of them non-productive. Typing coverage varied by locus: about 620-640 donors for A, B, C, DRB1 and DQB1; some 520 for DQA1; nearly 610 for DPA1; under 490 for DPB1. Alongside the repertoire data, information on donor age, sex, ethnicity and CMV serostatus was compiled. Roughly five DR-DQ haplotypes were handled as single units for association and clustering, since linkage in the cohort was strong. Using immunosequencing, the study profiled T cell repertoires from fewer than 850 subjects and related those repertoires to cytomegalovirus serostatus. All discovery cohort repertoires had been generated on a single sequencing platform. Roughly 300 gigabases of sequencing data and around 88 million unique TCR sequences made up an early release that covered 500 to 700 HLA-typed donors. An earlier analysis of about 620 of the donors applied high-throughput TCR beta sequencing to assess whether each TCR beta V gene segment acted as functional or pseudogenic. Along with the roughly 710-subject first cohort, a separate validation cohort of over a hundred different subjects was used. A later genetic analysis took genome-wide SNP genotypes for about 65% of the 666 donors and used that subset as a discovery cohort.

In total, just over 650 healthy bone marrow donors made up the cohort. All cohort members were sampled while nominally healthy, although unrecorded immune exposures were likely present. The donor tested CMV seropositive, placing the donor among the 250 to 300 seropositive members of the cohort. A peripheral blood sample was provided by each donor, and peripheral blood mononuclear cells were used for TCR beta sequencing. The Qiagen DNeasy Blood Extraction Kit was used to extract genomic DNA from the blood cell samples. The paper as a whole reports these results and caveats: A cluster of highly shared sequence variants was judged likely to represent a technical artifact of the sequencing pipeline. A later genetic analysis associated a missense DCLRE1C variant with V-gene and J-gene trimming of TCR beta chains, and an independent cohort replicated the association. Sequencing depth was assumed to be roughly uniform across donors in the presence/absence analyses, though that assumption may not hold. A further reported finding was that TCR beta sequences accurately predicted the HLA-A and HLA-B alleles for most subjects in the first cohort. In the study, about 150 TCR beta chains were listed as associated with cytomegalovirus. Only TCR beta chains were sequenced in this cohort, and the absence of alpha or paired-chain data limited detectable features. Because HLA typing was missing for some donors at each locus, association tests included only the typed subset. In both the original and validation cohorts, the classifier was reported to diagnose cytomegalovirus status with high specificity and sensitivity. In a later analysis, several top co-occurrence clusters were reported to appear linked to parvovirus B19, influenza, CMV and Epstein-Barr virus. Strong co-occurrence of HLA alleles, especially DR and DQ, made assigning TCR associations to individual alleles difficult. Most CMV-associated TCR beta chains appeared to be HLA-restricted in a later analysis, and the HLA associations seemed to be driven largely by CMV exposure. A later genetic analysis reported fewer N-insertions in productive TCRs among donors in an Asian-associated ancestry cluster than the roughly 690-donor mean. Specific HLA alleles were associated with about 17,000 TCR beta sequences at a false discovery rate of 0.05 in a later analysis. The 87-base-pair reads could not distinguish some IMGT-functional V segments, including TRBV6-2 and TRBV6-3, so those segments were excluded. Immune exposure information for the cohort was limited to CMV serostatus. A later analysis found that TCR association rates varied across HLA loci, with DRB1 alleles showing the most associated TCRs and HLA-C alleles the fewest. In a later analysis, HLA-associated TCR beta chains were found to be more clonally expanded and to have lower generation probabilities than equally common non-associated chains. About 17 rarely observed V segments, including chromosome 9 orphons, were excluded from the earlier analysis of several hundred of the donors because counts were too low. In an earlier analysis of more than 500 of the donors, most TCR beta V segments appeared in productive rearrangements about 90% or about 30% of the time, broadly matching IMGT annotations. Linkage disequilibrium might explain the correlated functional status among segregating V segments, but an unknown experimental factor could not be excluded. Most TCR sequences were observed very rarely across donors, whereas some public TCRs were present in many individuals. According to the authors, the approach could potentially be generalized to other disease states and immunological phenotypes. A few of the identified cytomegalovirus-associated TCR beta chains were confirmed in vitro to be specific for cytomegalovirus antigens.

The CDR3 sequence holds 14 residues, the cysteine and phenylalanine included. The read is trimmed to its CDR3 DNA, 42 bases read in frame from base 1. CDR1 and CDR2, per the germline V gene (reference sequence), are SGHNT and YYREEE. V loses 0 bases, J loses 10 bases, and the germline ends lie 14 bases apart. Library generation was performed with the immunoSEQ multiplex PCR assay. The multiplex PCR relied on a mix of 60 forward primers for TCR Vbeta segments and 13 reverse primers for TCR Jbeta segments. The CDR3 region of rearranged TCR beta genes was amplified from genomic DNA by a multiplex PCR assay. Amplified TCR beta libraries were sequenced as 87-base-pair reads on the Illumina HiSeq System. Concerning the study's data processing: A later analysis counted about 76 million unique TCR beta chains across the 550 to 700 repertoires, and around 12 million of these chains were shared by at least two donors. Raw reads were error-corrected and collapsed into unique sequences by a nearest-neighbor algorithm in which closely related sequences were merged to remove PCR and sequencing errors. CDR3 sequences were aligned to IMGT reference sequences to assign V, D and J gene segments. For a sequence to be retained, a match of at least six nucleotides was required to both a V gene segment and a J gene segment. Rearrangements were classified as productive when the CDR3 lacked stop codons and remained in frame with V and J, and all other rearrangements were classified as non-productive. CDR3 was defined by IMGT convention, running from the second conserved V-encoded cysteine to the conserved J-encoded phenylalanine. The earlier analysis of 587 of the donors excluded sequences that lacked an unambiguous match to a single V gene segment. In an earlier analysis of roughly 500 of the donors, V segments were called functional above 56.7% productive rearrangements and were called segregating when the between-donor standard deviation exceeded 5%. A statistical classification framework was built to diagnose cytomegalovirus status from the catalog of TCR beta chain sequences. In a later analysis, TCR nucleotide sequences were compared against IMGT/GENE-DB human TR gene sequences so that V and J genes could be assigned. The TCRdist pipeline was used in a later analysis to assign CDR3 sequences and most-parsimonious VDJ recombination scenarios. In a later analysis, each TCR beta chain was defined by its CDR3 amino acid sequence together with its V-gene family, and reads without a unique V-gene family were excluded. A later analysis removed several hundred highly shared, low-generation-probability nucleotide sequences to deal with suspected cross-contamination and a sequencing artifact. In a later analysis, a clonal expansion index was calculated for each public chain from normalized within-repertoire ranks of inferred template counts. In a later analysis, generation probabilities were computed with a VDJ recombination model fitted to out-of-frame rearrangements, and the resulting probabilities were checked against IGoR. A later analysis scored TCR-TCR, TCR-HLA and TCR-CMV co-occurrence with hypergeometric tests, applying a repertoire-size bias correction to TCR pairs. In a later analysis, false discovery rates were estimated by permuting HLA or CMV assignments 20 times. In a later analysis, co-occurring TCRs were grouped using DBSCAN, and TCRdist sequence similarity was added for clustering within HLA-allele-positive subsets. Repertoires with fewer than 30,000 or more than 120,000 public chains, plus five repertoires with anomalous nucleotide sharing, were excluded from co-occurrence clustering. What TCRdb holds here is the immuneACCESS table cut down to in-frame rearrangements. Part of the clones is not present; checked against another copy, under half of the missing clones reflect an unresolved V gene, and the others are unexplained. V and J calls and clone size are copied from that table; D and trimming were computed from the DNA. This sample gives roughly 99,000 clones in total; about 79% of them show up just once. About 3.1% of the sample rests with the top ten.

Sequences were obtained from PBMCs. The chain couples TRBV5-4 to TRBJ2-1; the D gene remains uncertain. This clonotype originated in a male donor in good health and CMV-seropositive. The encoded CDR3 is CASSLDMAANEQFF. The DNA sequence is TGTGCCAGCAGCTTGGACATGGCAGCGAACGAGCAGTTCTTC.